This T cell receptor (beta chain) was captured in a study of Tregs in tolerant kidney transplant recipients. Looking at the study overall: Recipients received nonmyeloablative bone marrow transplants from related graft donors, with transient mixed chimerism.

V lost 7 bases to trimming and J lost 3 bases; unmatched junction nucleotides: 9. The CDR3 has 14 residues. The V gene's germline CDR1 is SQVTM and CDR2 ANQGSEA. Thawed PBMCs were FACS-sorted into unstimulated CD4+CD25+CD127- regulatory T cells, CD4+CD25- non-regulatory cells, CD4 and CD8 cells. Remarks on this clone: The antigen remains undetermined.

The assay was immunoSEQ multiplex PCR, and TCRdb's table has in-frame clones only and misses some. The profile covers some 66,000 clones, with around nine tenths appearing a single time and over 9.5% taken by the ten largest. Whole-study findings and limits: Some patients' samples used different primers over time, so nucleotide sequences weren't comparable. No direct test of biological reproducibility was done here.

This receptor was identified in a human donor who received a combined kidney and bone marrow transplant. This chain uses TRBV29-1 with TRBJ2-1; 7 nucleotides agree with TRBD2. The sample here was CD8+ T cells from blood, taken before the transplant. CDR3 nucleotide sequence: TGCAGCGCCCCCGGGACTAATAACTACAATGAGCAGTTCTTC. Protein: CSAPGTNNYNEQFF.